This TCR beta chain originates from a study of PD-L1 blockade in urothelial cancer. Study in general: Patients commenced atezolizumab around 2014, and it was given at 1,200 mg intravenously every 3 weeks.

Samples spanned pretreatment and treatment, with 1 to 8 time points per patient. The V and J ends lost 0 bases and 2 bases, in that order; junction bases with no gene match: 5. CDR1 is SGHRS and CDR2 is YFSETQ in the germline V gene. CDR3 length equals 17 residues. The authors spiked synthetic TCR analog templates into each PCR. Assay used: immunoSEQ multiplex PCR; TCRdb lists only in-frame clones, some missing. The sample shows more than 30,000 clones, 85% to 90% of them seen only once. This TCR came from a man aged 60 to 75 with urothelial cancer. The chain combines TRBV5-1 with TRBJ2-3, with TRBD2 matching 11 bases. The input for sequencing was PBMCs, taken around atezolizumab (anti-PD-L1) treatment. The CDR3 protein is CASSLAGTSGNTDTQYF. The DNA for the CDR3 is TGCGCCAGCAGCTTGGCCGGGACTAGCGGAAACACAGATACGCAGTATTTT.